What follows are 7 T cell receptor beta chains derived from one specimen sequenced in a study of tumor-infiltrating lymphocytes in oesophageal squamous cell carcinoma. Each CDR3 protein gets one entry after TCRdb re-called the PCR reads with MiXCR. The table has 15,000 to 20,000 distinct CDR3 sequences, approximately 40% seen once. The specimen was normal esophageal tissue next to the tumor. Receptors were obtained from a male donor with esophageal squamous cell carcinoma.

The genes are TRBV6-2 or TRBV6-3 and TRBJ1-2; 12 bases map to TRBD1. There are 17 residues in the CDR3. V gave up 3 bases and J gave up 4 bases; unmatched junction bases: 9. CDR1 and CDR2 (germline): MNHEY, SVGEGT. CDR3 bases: TGTGCCAGCAGTTATGGGGGACAGGGGGCCTTTGTCTATGGCTACACCTTC. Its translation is CASSYGGQGAFVYGYTF.

In DNA, the CDR3 is TGTGCCAGCAGCGGTCTAATTATGGACAGCTACGAGCAGTACTTC. Encoded protein: CASSGLIMDSYEQYF. The V call is TRBV11-2, the J call TRBJ2-7; possible D gene TRBD1, 6 bases. Germline CDR1 is SGHAT and CDR2 is FQNNGV. The V and J ends lost 5 bases and 3 bases respectively, with 17 bases between them. The CDR3 length is 15 residues. Together with reference TRBV11-2 and TRBJ2-7, the CDR3 gives the full variable domain: EAGVAQSPRYKIIEKRQSVAFWCNPISGHATLYWYQQILGQGPKLLIQFQNNGVVDDSQLPKDRFSAERLKGVDSTLKIQPAKLEDSAVYLCASSGLIMDSYEQYFGPGTRLTVT.

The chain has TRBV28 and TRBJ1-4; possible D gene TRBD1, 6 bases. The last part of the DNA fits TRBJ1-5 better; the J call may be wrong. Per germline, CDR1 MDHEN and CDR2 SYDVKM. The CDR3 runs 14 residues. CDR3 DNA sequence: TGTGCCAGCAGGGGGACACCAGAAATTAAGCCCCAGCATTTT. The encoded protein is CASRGTPEIKPQHF.

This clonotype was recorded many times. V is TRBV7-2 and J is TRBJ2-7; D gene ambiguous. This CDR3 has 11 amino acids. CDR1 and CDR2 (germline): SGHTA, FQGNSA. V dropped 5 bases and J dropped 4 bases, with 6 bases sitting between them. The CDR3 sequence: CASSLTYEQYF. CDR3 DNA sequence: TGTGCCAGCAGCCTCACATACGAGCAGTACTTC.

In DNA form, the CDR3 reads TGTGCCAGCAGGACTAGCTCCTACAATGAGCAGTACTTC. As protein: CASRTSSYNEQYF. V usage is TRBV6-1 and J usage is TRBJ2-7; 7 bases match TRBD2. Unmatched junction bases numbered 9, after V lost 6 bases and J lost 7 bases. The length of the CDR3 is 13 residues. Germline CDR1 reads MNHNS; CDR2 reads SASEGT.

The CDR3 DNA is TGCGCCAGCAGCTTGGGACAGGGGGTGGGCGGCTACACCTTC. Its translation is CASSLGQGVGGYTF. The chain employs TRBV5-1 and TRBJ1-2, with TRBD1 identical over 9 bases. Looked up from germline, CDR1 is SGHRS and CDR2 is YFSETQ. The CDR3 contains 14 residues. V gave up 0 bases and J gave up 8 bases; unmatched junction bases: 5.

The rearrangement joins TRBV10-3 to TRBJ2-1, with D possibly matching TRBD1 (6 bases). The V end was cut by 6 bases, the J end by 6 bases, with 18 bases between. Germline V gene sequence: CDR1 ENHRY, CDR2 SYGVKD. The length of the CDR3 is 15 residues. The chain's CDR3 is CAISSGWTAFNEQFF. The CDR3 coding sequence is TGTGCCATCAGCTCAGGCTGGACAGCCTTCAATGAGCAGTTCTTC.